This entry describes one T cell receptor beta chain. With 5 bases removed from V and 5 bases from J, the gap between germline ends came to 15 bases. The CDR3 covers 14 residues. Germline CDR1 MDHEN, CDR2 SYDVKM. This sample was taken from a study of T cell changes during pregnancy in multiple sclerosis. Clones were read by immunoSEQ multiplex PCR, and TCRdb kept only the in-frame ones, dropping some. The sample holds 35,000 to 55,000 clones; roughly 93% are singletons and the top ten take 3% to 4.5%. This TCR was sampled from a female donor with multiple sclerosis, enrolled in a pregnancy study. Here the sequenced sample was CD8+ T cells from peripheral blood mononuclear cells, taken after pregnancy. The rearrangement uses TRBV28 and TRBJ1-1; D perhaps matches TRBD1 (5 bases). The CDR3 DNA is TGTGCCAGCAGTCTGACAGATTTGGGGACTGAAGCTTTCTTT. Translating gives CASSLTDLGTEAFF.